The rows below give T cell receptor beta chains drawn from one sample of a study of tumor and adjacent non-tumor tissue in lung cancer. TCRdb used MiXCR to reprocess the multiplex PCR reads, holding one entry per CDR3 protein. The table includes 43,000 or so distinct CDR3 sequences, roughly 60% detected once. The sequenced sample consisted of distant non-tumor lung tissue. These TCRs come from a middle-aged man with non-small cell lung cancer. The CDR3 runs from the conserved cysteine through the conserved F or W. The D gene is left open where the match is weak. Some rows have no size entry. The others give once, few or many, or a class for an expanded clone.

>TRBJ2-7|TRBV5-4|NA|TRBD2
TGCGCCAGCAGCTTGGGGCGGGAGAGCTCCTACGAGAAGTACTTC
CASSLGRESSYEKYF
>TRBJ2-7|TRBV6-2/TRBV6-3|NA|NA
TGTGTCAGCAGCCGACCCCTCGAGCAGTGCTTC
CVSSRPLEQCF
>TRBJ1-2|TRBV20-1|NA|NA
TGCAGTGCCACCGGTCGGGCCGGCTATTGCCACACCTTC
CSATGRAGYCHTF
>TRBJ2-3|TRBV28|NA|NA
TGTGCCAGCGGTATTGCGAGGGCCGCAGATACGCAGTATTTT
CASGIARAADTQYF
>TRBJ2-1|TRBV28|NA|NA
TGTGCCAGCATTTCGTACGGAACAGGGTACAATGAGCAGTTCTTC
CASISYGTGYNEQFF
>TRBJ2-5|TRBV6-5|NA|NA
TGTGGCAGTAGTTACTCATTTACCAGCAACCAAGAGACCCAGTACTTC
CGSSYSFTSNQETQYF
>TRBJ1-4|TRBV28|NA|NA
TGTGCCAGCAGACAGGACCCTACCGAAAAACTGTTTTTT
CASRQDPTEKLFF
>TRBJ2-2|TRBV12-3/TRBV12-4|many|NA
TGTGCCAGCAGTCTCAGGGGGAACACCGGGGAGCTGTTTTTT
CASSLRGNTGELFF
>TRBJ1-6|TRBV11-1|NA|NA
TGTGCCAGCAGCTTAGATGTTTTGGGCTCACCCCTCCACTTT
CASSLDVLGSPLHF
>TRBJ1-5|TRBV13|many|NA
TGTGCCAGCAGCTTAGGACCCTATCAGCCCCAGCATTTT
CASSLGPYQPQHF
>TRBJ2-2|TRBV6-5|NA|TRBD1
TGTGCCAGCAGCAAAGTCAGGGGGCGGGAAGGGGAGCTGTTTTTT
CASSKVRGREGELFF
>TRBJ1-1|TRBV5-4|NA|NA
TGTGCCAGCAGCCGTGAATGTGGTCAAGGTGAAGCTTTCTTT
CASSRECGQGEAFF
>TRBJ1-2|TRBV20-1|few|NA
TGCAGTGCTACAGGGACCAACTATGGCTACACCTTC
CSATGTNYGYTF
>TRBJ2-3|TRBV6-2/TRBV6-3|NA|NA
TGTGCCAGCAGTTACTTGTCTGCCACAGATATGCAGTATTTT
CASSYLSATDMQYF
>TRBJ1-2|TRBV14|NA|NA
TGTGCCAGCAGTCAAATGGACACTCCGCCCGCCAGCGGCTACACCTTC
CASSQMDTPPASGYTF
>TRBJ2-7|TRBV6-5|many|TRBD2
TGTGCCAGCAGGCCACTAGCGGGGGGGCTCAACGAGCAGTACTTC
CASRPLAGGLNEQYF
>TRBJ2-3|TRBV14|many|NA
TGTGCCAGCAGCCGAGCAGGTTGTACGCAGTATTTT
CASSRAGCTQYF
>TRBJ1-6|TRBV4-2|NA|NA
TGTGCTAGCAGCCAAGAGGGGGGTAATCCACCCCTCCACTTT
CASSQEGGNPPLHF
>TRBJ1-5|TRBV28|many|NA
TGTGCCAGCAGTTTAGGGCCCGGGAGGCCCCAGCATTTT
CASSLGPGRPQHF
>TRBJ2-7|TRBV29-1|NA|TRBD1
TGCAGCGTTGAAGATCCGACAGGGAGCTCCTACTGGCAGTACTTC
CSVEDPTGSSYWQYF
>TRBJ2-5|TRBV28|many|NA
TGTGCCAGCTTGACAGGAAACCAAGAGACCCAGTACTTC
CASLTGNQETQYF
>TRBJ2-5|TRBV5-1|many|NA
TGCGCCAGCAGCTTGGGCCCTACCGGGCGGTTAGAGACCCAGTACTTC
CASSLGPTGRLETQYF
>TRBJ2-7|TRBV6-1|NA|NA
TGTGCCCGCAGTGATCAGGGGTACGAGCAGTACTTC
CARSDQGYEQYF
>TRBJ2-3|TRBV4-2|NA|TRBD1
TGTGTCAGCAACCAAAGTATTGAGGGGGCGAGCACAGATACGCAGTATTTT
CVSNQSIEGASTDTQYF
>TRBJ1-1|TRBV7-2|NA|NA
TGTGCCAGCAGCTTAGGGGCAGGGCTCACTGAAGCTTTCTTT
CASSLGAGLTEAFF
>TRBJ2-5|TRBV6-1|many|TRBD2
TGTGCCAGCAGCCTATCCTTAGCGGGCTCCCAAGAGACCCAGTACTTC
CASSLSLAGSQETQYF
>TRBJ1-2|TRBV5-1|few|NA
TGCGCCAGCAGCTTGGAGACCGGCAGTGGCTACACCTTC
CASSLETGSGYTF
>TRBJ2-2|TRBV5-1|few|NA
TGCGCCAGCAGCTTCCTAGCAGAGTACACCGGGGAGCTGTTTTTT
CASSFLAEYTGELFF
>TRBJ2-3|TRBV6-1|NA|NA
TGTGCCAGCAGCGAAGTCCCAGGGCCCACAGATACGCAGTATTTT
CASSEVPGPTDTQYF
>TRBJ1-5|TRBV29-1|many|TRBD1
TGCAGCGTTGCGACAGGGGATTGGAGCAATCAGCCCCAGCATTTT
CSVATGDWSNQPQHF
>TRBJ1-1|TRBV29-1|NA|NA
TGCAGGGTTGTGGGGGACTTCGGCACTGAAGCTTTCTTT
CRVVGDFGTEAFF
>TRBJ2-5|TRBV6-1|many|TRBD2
TGTGCCAGCAGCAGCGGGAGGTCAGAGACCCAGTACTTC
CASSSGRSETQYF
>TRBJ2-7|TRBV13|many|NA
TGTGCCAGCAGCCAGGAAAGGGGCTCCTACGAGCAGTACTTC
CASSQERGSYEQYF
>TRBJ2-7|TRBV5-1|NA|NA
TGCGCCAGCAGCTTCGGAATTAACGGCCTAGGGCCCTACGAGCAGTACTTC
CASSFGINGLGPYEQYF
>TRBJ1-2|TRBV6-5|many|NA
TGTGCCAGCAGTAGTTTCAGAGAAGCTTATGGCTACACCTTC
CASSSFREAYGYTF
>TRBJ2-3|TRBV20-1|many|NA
TGCAGTGCTGAGACACATCCGCCGGATACGCAGTATTTT
CSAETHPPDTQYF
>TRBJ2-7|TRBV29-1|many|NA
TGCAGCGTAGGAGAGGGAAACGAGCAGTACTTC
CSVGEGNEQYF
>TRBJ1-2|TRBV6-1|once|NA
TGTGCCAGGAGAGGGAGGGGACCTAACTATGGCTACACCTTC
CARRGRGPNYGYTF